This TCR beta chain derives from a study of T cells in Graves' hyperthyroidism and ophthalmopathy (dated by TCRdb to the late 2010s). With regard to the full study: Peripheral blood was collected at initial diagnosis, before any treatment. To identify distinguishing TCR V-J signatures, a discovery cohort of about 95 patients was used, comprising fewer than 45 with Graves' ophthalmopathy and approximately 58 with stable Graves' hyperthyroidism. The paper reports TCR Vbeta CDR3 sequencing of over 130 peripheral blood samples: fewer than 50 ophthalmopathy, fewer than 80 hyperthyroidism and around 17 progressor patients. After blood sampling, hyperthyroidism patients were treated with methimazole at a starting dose of 30 mg daily, and ophthalmopathy patients were treated with high-dose intravenous methylprednisolone. In addition, the study compared T-cell repertoires in thyroid tissue and in blood from roughly 6 Graves' hyperthyroidism patients. For training and testing, the 80 to 100 patients in the discovery cohort were randomly divided in a 7:3 ratio. Prospective prediction of ophthalmopathy was tested in an independent validation cohort consisting of fewer than 20 hyperthyroidism patients and 15 to 17 patients who later progressed to ophthalmopathy. The full study reports these points: Ophthalmopathy was separated from stable hyperthyroidism by a 13 V-J signature model, with approximately 85% sensitivity and about 81% specificity obtained in cross-validation and 80%/75% obtained in testing. In validation, the model predicted progression to ophthalmopathy with approximately 71% sensitivity and roughly 72% specificity, a median of around 6.6 months before onset. Most expanded thyroid clonotypes (frequency above 0.001) were also detected in blood, suggesting blood repertoires may reflect thyroid immune responses. Sample size was not statistically predetermined, and blinding of investigators to group allocation was not performed.

Amplification of TCR beta CDR3 regions was carried out from RNA transcripts. A first-round RT-PCR of the TCR CDR3 used the HTBI primer set with the Qiagen OneStep RT-PCR kit. A second multiplex PCR round built the libraries, followed by size selection and purification. Sequencing of the libraries was done on an Illumina HiSeq2000 using paired-end 100 bp reads. The authors processed their data as follows. SOAPnuke was used to process the raw data, with reads discarded if the reads contained adapters or uncalled bases, had a mean Phred below 15, or lacked an exact constant-primer or identifier match. High-quality paired reads were merged with COPE v1.2.5, and unique nucleotide sequences were defined as clonotypes. MiTCR v1.1 was used to align clonotypes to the IMGT TRBV, TRBD and TRBJ reference segments. The analysis included only V-J combinations with a frequency above 0.0001, which together covered around 99% of the repertoires. A TCS score was defined as the ratio between F50 (clonal expansion) and ExV (chaos), using BLOSUM62-based TCRdist between CDR3 peptides within each V-J. Welch's t-statistics and random forest reduced approximately 520 V-J features to fewer than 15, which were used in a naive Bayes classifier (R e1071). The Morisita-Horn index was used to measure how similar the thyroid and blood repertoires were. TCRdb reanalyzed the raw reads on its own, using fastp at Q25 for trimming and MiXCR for clone calling, and kept in-frame beta chains. Entries that share a CDR3 protein sequence are merged under the most common genes and DNA. The authors' filters were not applied to this entry. The sample profile shows about 840,000 distinct CDR3 sequences; approximately 40% of them were found once. The ten largest account for 8% to 9% of the sample.

In this sample, this clonotype turned up many times. Its antigen is unknown. Per-nucleotide qualities are absent, and no much larger clonotype sits a single base away. Graves' hyperthyroidism was defined as stable when no progression to ophthalmopathy occurred over 18 months of follow-up. Hyperthyroidism patients were aged 18 to 65 years and newly diagnosed, with disease duration of less than 2 months. Exclusion was applied to patients with uncontrolled infections, other autoimmune diseases, pregnancy or lactation. Diagnoses were established on the basis of clinical symptoms, serum thyroxine and TRAb, thyroid ultrasound, and orbital computed tomography. PBMCs were isolated from 10 ml of fresh peripheral blood by Ficoll-Paque density gradient centrifugation. Trizol reagent was used to extract total RNA, and RNA quality was then checked on an Agilent 2100 Bioanalyzer. The CDR3 measures 14 amino acids from cysteine to phenylalanine. Only the CDR3 part of the read is kept: 42 bases, read in frame from the first base. Cut back by 1 base and 6 bases, the V and J ends lie 12 bases apart. CDR1 SNHLY and CDR2 FYNNEI are derived from the germline V gene.

The TCR comes from a man younger than 30 with Graves' hyperthyroidism. The rearranged segments are TRBV2 and TRBJ1-1; there is no confident call for the D gene. Material: blood. The DNA sequence follows: TGTGCCAGCAGTGAAGGGGTAGGGCACCCTGAAGCTTTCTTT. This sequence encodes CASSEGVGHPEAFF. With the rest looked up from the reference TRBV2 and TRBJ1-1 genes rather than sequenced, the full variable domain is EPEVTQTPSHQVTQMGQEVILRCVPISNHLYFYWYRQILGQKVEFLVSFYNNEISEKSEIFDDQFSVERPDGSNFTLKIRSTKLEDSAMYFCASSEGVGHPEAFFGQGTRLTVV.